This entry lists 14 T cell receptor beta chains sequenced from one sample in a study of metastatic and nonmetastatic thyroid tumors. Via MiXCR, TCRdb re-called the PCR reads. This sample carries more than 70,000 clones, over 8.5% of them seen once, and the ten largest clones take 8.8%. Patients were all untreated before their thyroid surgery. Sequencing was carried out using blood. The receptors here all came from a female donor with papillary thyroid cancer or a benign thyroid nodule (not recorded which). Some clones in this sample may be carry-over from other donors' samples.

This clone was counted between two and nine times. Germline and junction disagree at one end, which may indicate a read error. The chain recombines TRBV27 with TRBJ1-5; TRBD1 agrees at 7 bases. This CDR3 has 13 amino acids. The germline CDR1 and CDR2 sequences are MNHEY and SMNVEV (reference sequence). CDR3 residues: CASSLGGNQPHHF. The CDR3 nucleotides read TGTGCCAGCAGCTTAGGGGGCAATCAGCCCCATCATTTT.

This clone showed up many times. This chain joins TRBV6-1 and TRBJ2-7, with 11 bases identical to TRBD1. J gave up 4 bases and V 6 bases, and 2 bases lay outside the gene matches. Germline V gene sequence: CDR1 MNHNS, CDR2 SASEGT. This CDR3 spans 13 amino acids. The CDR3 coding sequence is TGTGCCAGCAGCCGGGACAGGGGGTACGAGCAGTACTTC. This sequence encodes CASSRDRGYEQYF.

In this sample, this clone turned up many times. The chain couples TRBV9 to TRBJ1-6; tentative D call: TRBD1 (6 bases). There are 16 residues in the CDR3. V shed 7 bases and J shed 7 bases, with 21 bases lying between them. Germline lookup yields CDR1 SGDLS and CDR2 YYNGEE. The CDR3 protein is CASSKAEQGLNSPLHF. CDR3 bases: TGTGCCAGCTCTAAAGCGGAACAGGGCCTCAATTCACCCCTCCACTTT.

The genes are TRBV6-1 and TRBJ1-2; D gene unclear. CDR1 is MNHNS, CDR2 SASEGT, per germline. Trimming took 3 bases from V and 8 from J, leaving 13 bases between them. This CDR3 is built from 13 residues. CDR3 sequence: CASSESRYGGYTF. DNA for the CDR3: TGTGCCAGCAGTGAGTCCCGGTATGGGGGCTACACCTTC.

In its sample, this clone was seen many times. The V gene is TRBV5-1, the J gene TRBJ2-2; TRBD1 matches at 8 bases. Per germline, CDR1 SGHRS and CDR2 YFSETQ. The V gene end was trimmed by 1 base and the J gene end by 6 bases; junction bases not matched to a gene: 5. The CDR3 totals 15 residues. CDR3: CASSLSRGQPGELFF. DNA of the CDR3: TGCGCCAGCAGCTTGAGCAGGGGGCAACCCGGGGAGCTGTTTTTT.

This sequence joins TRBV15 and TRBJ2-5; 12 bases align to TRBD2. The CDR3 runs 16 residues. CDR1 is LNHNV and CDR2 is YYDKDF in the germline V gene (reference sequence). V shed 3 bases and J 5 bases; nucleotides not matched to a gene: 7. DNA for the CDR3: TGTGCCACCAGCAGTGAAGCTAGCGGGGGGGCCGAGACCCAGTACTTC. Its protein product is CATSSEASGGAETQYF.

There are a few counts of this clone. A much larger clone differs from this one at a single base, so this may be a read error. The chain joins TRBV6-2 or TRBV6-3 to TRBJ2-5, with a possible D match to TRBD2 (6 bases). This CDR3 spans 15 amino acids. The germline gives CDR1 MNHEY, CDR2 SVGEGT. CDR3 DNA: TGTGCTAGCAGTTTATCCGGAGGGGTTAAAGAGACCCAGTACTTC. It specifies CASSLSGGVKETQYF.

This clone was found many times. V and J are TRBV11-2 and TRBJ2-1, with 9 bases fitting TRBD1. The CDR3 has 15 amino acids. The junction had 4 bases not matched to a gene; V was cut back by 1 base and J by 6 bases. Germline V gene data show CDR1 as SGHAT and CDR2 as FQNNGV. CDR3 amino acids: CASSLGDREVNEQFF. The CDR3 coding sequence is TGTGCCAGCAGCTTAGGGGACAGGGAGGTCAATGAGCAGTTCTTC.

This clone has ten or more counts. This chain links TRBV19 with TRBJ2-3; no clear D gene. Trimming took off 2 bases at V and 6 bases at J, with 12 bases between the two ends. From germline, CDR1 is LNHDA and CDR2 SQIVND (reference sequence). CDR3 length: 14 amino acids. The CDR3 loop is CASSIPSRVDTQYF. In DNA, the CDR3 is TGTGCCAGTAGTATACCCAGCCGGGTGGATACGCAGTATTTT.

For this clone: A much more abundant neighbour one base away suggests this may be a read error. The chain couples TRBV5-1 to TRBJ2-1, with D perhaps given as TRBD1 or TRBD2 (6 bases each). V lost 2 bases and J 5 bases, leaving 14 bases between the germline ends. The germline V gene has CDR1 SGHRS and CDR2 YFSETQ. The CDR3 loop spans 15 amino acids. CDR3 sequence: CASSFGGREHNEQFF. CDR3 DNA sequence: TGCGCCAGCAGCTTCGGGGGCAGGGAGCACAATGAGCAGTTCTTC. Full variable domain (remainder filled in from reference TRBV5-1 and TRBJ2-1): KAGVTQTPRYLIKTRGQQVTLSCSPISGHRSVSWYQQTPGQGLQFLFEYFSETQRNKGNFPGRFSGRQFSNSRSEMNVSTLELGDSALYLCASSFGGREHNEQFFGPGTRLTVL.

This clone appeared many times. The V and J genes are TRBV5-1 and TRBJ2-2; no firm D call. V lost 6 bases, J lost 5 bases, and 5 bases lay in between. The CDR3 length is 11 residues. Germline V CDR1 and CDR2: SGHRS, YFSETQ. The CDR3 reads CASTETGELFF. In DNA form, the CDR3 reads TGCGCCAGCACTGAAACCGGGGAGCTGTTTTTT.

This sequence joins TRBV30 and TRBJ2-7; D is perhaps TRBD1 (5 bases). V was clipped by 5 bases and J by 3 bases, with 14 bases between them. This CDR3 comprises 13 residues. The germline V gene encodes CDR1 GTSNPN and CDR2 SVGIG (reference sequence). The CDR3 sequence is CAWEKTEYYEQYF. CDR3 nucleotides: TGTGCCTGGGAGAAGACAGAGTACTACGAGCAGTACTTC. The complete variable domain, with remaining parts taken from reference TRBV30 and TRBJ2-7, reads SQTIHQWPATLVQPVGSPLSLECTVEGTSNPNLYWYRQAAGRGLQLLFYSVGIGQISSEVPQNLSASRPQDRQFILSSKKLLLSDSGFYLCAWEKTEYYEQYFGPGTRLTVT.

Concerning this clone itself: This may be a read error: a much more frequent sequence differs by one nucleotide. The chain joins TRBV25-1 to TRBJ1-1; D is ambiguous. In germline, CDR1 is MGHDK, CDR2 SYGVNS. This CDR3 has 13 residues. CDR3 sequence (DNA): TGTGCCAGCGGTGAACTACGGGATACTGAAGCTTTCTTT. It codes for CASGELRDTEAFF.

Many counts were recorded for this clone. This chain joins TRBV14 and TRBJ1-2, with TRBD1 identical over 8 bases. CDR1 and CDR2 (germline): SGHDN, FVKESK. The CDR3 has 15 amino acids. Trimming took 5 bases from V and 7 from J; bases not matched to a gene: 12. The CDR3 spells CASSLQGGLFPGYTF. CDR3 coding DNA: TGTGCCAGCAGCTTACAGGGGGGCCTATTTCCTGGCTACACCTTC.